One and the same sample provided the 7 T cell receptor beta chains below, sequenced in a study of OX40 agonist ivuxolimab in advanced cancers. Assay used: immunoSEQ multiplex PCR; TCRdb lists only in-frame clones, some missing. This table holds about 81,000 clones, around 80% found once. Sequenced here: CD4+ or CD8+ T cells sorted from blood, sampled in a trial of the OX40 agonist ivuxolimab. The receptor source for this set is an adult with an advanced solid tumor such as melanoma, head and neck, liver or kidney cancer.

The rearrangement joins TRBV7-3 to TRBJ1-2; the D gene is possibly TRBD1 (6 bases). The CDR3 has 15 residues. V was cut by 6 bases and J by 1 base, with 15 bases left in between. Germline CDR1 SGHTA, CDR2 FQGTGA. Here the CDR3 DNA reads TGTGCCAGCAGGGAACAGGGAGGATTTAACTATGGCTACACCTTC. Amino acids: CASREQGGFNYGYTF.

The V call is TRBV28, the J call TRBJ1-1; 7 nucleotides match TRBD1. This CDR3 contains 15 residues. Losses at the gene ends were 6 bases for V and 3 bases for J; bases not matched to a gene: 10. Per germline, CDR1 MDHEN and CDR2 SYDVKM. The CDR3 loop is CASSLAGTEDTEAFF. The CDR3 DNA reads as TGTGCCAGCAGCTTAGCCGGGACAGAGGACACTGAAGCTTTCTTT.

J is TRBJ1-2 and V is TRBV6-1; 8 positions agree with TRBD1. CDR3 size: 14 residues. The V and J ends lost 2 bases and 8 bases, in that order; junction bases with no gene match: 7. Germline CDR1 reads MNHNS; CDR2 reads SASEGT. The CDR3 nucleotides are TGTGCCAGCAGTGAATACCCGGACAGGGCCGGCTACACCTTC. Translation: CASSEYPDRAGYTF.

The V and J genes are TRBV18 and TRBJ2-4; TRBD2 aligns across 7 bases. The junction had 14 bases not matched to a gene; V was cut back by 3 bases and J by 9 bases. Germline V gives CDR1 KGHSH, CDR2 LQKENI. The CDR3 runs to 16 residues. The CDR3 is CASSPGSGAYERIQYF. CDR3 DNA sequence: TGTGCCAGCTCACCGGGGAGCGGGGCCTACGAACGCATTCAGTACTTC.

This chain connects TRBV6-1 to TRBJ1-1; 11 bases match TRBD1. Trimming removed 5 bases from V and 5 bases from J; junction bases left unmatched: 7. CDR3 size: 15 residues. Germline assignment: CDR1 MNHNS and CDR2 SASEGT. CDR3: CASSQSGTGGTEAFF. As DNA, the CDR3 is TGTGCCAGCAGTCAATCTGGGACAGGGGGGACTGAAGCTTTCTTT.

This clone was counted a few times. The genes are TRBV6-5 and TRBJ1-1; D is perhaps TRBD1 (6 bases). V was clipped by 6 bases and J by 2 bases, with 16 bases between them. The CDR3 contains 15 residues. Germline CDR1 reads MNHEY; CDR2 reads SVGAGI. The CDR3 reads CASSPSQGRNTEAFF. The CDR3 region has the DNA TGTGCCAGCAGCCCTTCCCAGGGGCGTAACACTGAAGCTTTCTTT.

The J gene is TRBJ2-1, the V gene TRBV7-6; TRBD2 might be the D (5 bases). V was pared by 5 bases and J by 5 bases, with 10 bases between. The CDR3 has 13 residues. Germline V CDR1 and CDR2: SGHVS, FNYEAQ. The CDR3 DNA sequence: TGTGCCAGCAGCGACTACCGACACAATGAGCAGTTCTTC. This sequence encodes CASSDYRHNEQFF.